This TCR beta chain was sequenced for a study of blood T cell repertoires in COVID-19. Study-level information: Acute and convalescent COVID-19 specimens originated in the United States, Italy and Spain. PBMCs, B-cell-depleted T cells, or T cells were the source of the cDNA or gDNA that made up the material.

Unmatched junction bases numbered 8, after V lost 11 bases and J lost 0 bases. From germline, CDR1 is SNHLY and CDR2 FYNNEI. CDR3 length equals 14 residues. Source study methods: By means of reference gene primer amplification, nucleated cell counts were estimated. Some clones are missing from TCRdb's copy, which holds only in-frame ones; the method was immunoSEQ multiplex PCR. D and trimming were read from the DNA, whereas the V and J calls and clone size are those reported in that table. This sample has 9,500 to 13,000 clones, with roughly nine tenths found just once. V is TRBV2 and J is TRBJ2-3, with 7 bases lining up with TRBD1. This sequence was found in a human donor in a cohort sampled during active COVID-19. The sequenced sample was peripheral blood. CDR3 amino acids: CAARQGLSTDTQYF. The CDR3 DNA follows: TGTGCCGCCCGACAGGGATTGAGCACAGATACGCAGTATTTT.